The present T cell receptor beta chain was sequenced within a study of vaccination and CD4 T cells after COVID-19. Study summary: Convalescent participants consisted of six males and four females, two being Hispanic.

To note about this clonotype: The antigen is unknown.

Trimming shortened V by 5 bases and J by 4 bases, and 8 bases separated the two germline ends. Per germline, CDR1 SGHTA and CDR2 FQGNSA. The length of the CDR3 is 13 residues. The study sequenced cultured CD4+ T cell DNA using the Oncomine TCR Beta short-read assay. TCRdb called the PCR reads again in MiXCR, with one record for every CDR3 protein. Of nearly 15,000 distinct CDR3 sequences in the sample, around half are singletons; the top ten hold about 4%. Treatment noted: roughly nine-day PBMC culture with coronavirus spike peptide pools or control peptides (ViraFEST assay). Under the ViraFEST approach, antigen-specific T cells were expanded with peptide pools and TCRs subsequently sequenced.

This receptor was identified in a human donor who had recovered from COVID-19. This sequence joins TRBV7-2 and TRBJ1-4, with TRBD1 as a possible D gene (6 bases). The sample was CD4+ T cells from blood, cultured in vitro, taken before SARS-CoV-2 vaccination. The CDR3 reads CASSKDSNEKLFF. For the CDR3, the DNA is TGTGCCAGCAGCAAGGACAGTAATGAAAAACTGTTTTTT. Supplemented by reference TRBV7-2 and TRBJ1-4, the full variable domain reads GAGVSQSPSNKVTEKGKDVELRCDPISGHTALYWYRQSLGQGLEFLIYFQGNSAPDKSGLPSDRFSAERTGGSVSTLTIQRTQQEDSAVYLCASSKDSNEKLFFGSGTQLSVL.